The 6 T cell receptor beta chains reported below all come from one sample, sequenced in a study of control samples from healthy donors and cancer patients. Method: immunoSEQ multiplex PCR; TCRdb's copy keeps in-frame clones and lacks some. The sample includes about 160,000 clones, roughly 95% of them seen just once. The sample taken for sequencing was blood. The receptor set was obtained from a woman in her 30s in good health.

The V and J genes are TRBV2 and TRBJ2-7, with D perhaps TRBD1 (7 bases). The V gene's germline CDR1 is SNHLY and CDR2 FYNNEI. V was cut by 6 bases and J by 0 bases, with 18 bases left in between. The CDR3 has 16 residues. The chain's CDR3 is CASSLWGDSASYEQYF. For the CDR3, the DNA is TGTGCCAGCAGCCTGTGGGGGGACAGTGCCTCCTACGAGCAGTACTTC.

The rearrangement uses TRBV9 and TRBJ1-4, with 8 bases fitting TRBD1. Germline CDR1 and CDR2: SGDLS and YYNGEE. Unmatched junction bases numbered 7, after V lost 3 bases and J lost 3 bases. There are 16 residues in the CDR3. The CDR3 region is CASSASGTGPNEKLFF. DNA of the CDR3: TGTGCCAGCAGCGCATCCGGGACAGGTCCTAATGAAAAACTGTTTTTT.

The gene calls are TRBV15 and TRBJ2-3, with D tentatively TRBD2 (6 bases). The CDR3 loop spans 16 amino acids. The V end lost 3 bases, the J end lost 6 bases, and 19 bases lay between the germline ends. Germline CDR1 reads LNHNV; CDR2 reads YYDKDF (reference sequence). CDR3 region: CATSRASVSEGDTQYF. CDR3 bases: TGTGCCACCAGCAGGGCTAGCGTCTCGGAGGGTGATACGCAGTATTTT.

For this clone: Additional DNA sequences in this sample encode the identical CDR3. The J gene is TRBJ2-2, the V gene TRBV4-1; unclear D gene. The length of the CDR3 is 14 residues. The V and J ends lost 1 base and 0 bases respectively, with 3 bases between them. Looked up from germline, CDR1 is MGHRA and CDR2 is YSYEKL. The CDR3 protein is CASSQGANTGELFF. The DNA of the CDR3 is TGCGCCAGCAGCCAAGGCGCGAACACCGGGGAGCTGTTTTTT.

The J gene is TRBJ2-1, the V gene TRBV6-5; D is perhaps TRBD2 (6 bases). The CDR3 has 13 residues. CDR1 and CDR2 from the germline V gene are MNHEY and SVGAGI. V was shortened by 5 bases and J by 7 bases, with 12 bases between the two germline ends. In DNA, the CDR3 is TGTGCCAGCAGTCAGACTAGTCAGAATGAGCAGTTCTTC. This encodes CASSQTSQNEQFF.

The V and J genes are TRBV24-1 and TRBJ1-5; possible D gene TRBD1, 5 bases. CDR1 KGHDR and CDR2 SFDVKD come from the germline V gene. V was trimmed by 8 bases and J by 7 bases, leaving 14 bases between them. CDR3 length equals 13 residues. The CDR3 region is CATKAGGDQPQHF. The DNA for the CDR3 is TGTGCCACCAAGGCCGGGGGGGACCAGCCCCAGCATTTT.